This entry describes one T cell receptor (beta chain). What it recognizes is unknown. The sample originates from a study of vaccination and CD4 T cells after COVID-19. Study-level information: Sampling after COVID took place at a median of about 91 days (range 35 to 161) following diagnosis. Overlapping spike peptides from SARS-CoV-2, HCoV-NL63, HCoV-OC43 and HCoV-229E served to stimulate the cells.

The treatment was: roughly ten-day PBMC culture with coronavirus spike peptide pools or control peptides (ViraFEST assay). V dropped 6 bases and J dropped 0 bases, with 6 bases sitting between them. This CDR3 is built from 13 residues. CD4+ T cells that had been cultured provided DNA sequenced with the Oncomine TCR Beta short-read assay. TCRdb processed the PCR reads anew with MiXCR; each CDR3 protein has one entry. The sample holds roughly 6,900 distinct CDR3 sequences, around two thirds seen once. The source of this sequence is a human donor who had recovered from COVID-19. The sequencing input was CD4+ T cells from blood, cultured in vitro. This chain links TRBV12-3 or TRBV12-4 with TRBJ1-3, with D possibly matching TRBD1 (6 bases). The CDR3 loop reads CASRDSSGNTIYF. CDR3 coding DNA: TGTGCCAGCAGGGACAGCTCTGGAAACACCATATATTTT.